This entry is about one T cell receptor beta chain. The data were produced by immunoSEQ multiplex PCR, yet TCRdb's version contains in-frame clones alone and is incomplete. This table has roughly 63,000 clones, around 89% appearing once. The CDR3 consists of 12 residues. CDR1 and CDR2 (germline): MDHEN, SYDVKM. V shed 6 bases and J shed 9 bases, with 12 bases lying between them. This specimen belongs to a study of blood T cell repertoires in COVID-19. The chain recombines TRBV28 with TRBJ2-1, with D tentatively TRBD1 (8 bases). The material sequenced was peripheral blood. This clonotype was sampled from a man between 50 and 59 years old with acute or convalescent COVID-19. DNA of the CDR3: TGTGCCAGCAGCTACAGGGGGGGTGAGCAGTTCTTC. Its protein is CASSYRGGEQFF.